Listed below are T cell receptor beta chains from one sample, sequenced in a study of control samples from healthy donors and cancer patients. Generated by immunoSEQ multiplex PCR, the TCRdb table keeps only in-frame clones and is missing some. The table has about 110,000 clones, around nine tenths seen once; the top ten hold around 3.5%. Material for sequencing was PBMCs. These receptors were collected from a woman aged 60 to 75 with lung cancer. The CDR3 runs from the conserved cysteine through the conserved F or W. Each record gives: V gene, clone size, D gene, J gene, CDR3 protein, CDR3 DNA. D genes are given only for firm matches. Not all rows give a size; the values are once, few, many and, for expanded clones, a class.

v_gene: TRBV19
abundance: .
d_gene: TRBD1
j_gene: TRBJ1-4
CDR3aa: CASSPGQSNEKLFF
CDR3nt: TGTGCCAGCTCTCCGGGACAGAGTAATGAAAAACTGTTTTTT

v_gene: TRBV19
abundance: .
d_gene: TRBD1
j_gene: TRBJ1-2
CDR3aa: CASSIEGRGRGDGYTF
CDR3nt: TGTGCCAGTAGTATAGAGGGCAGGGGGCGCGGAGATGGCTACACCTTC

v_gene: TRBV5-1
abundance: .
d_gene: .
j_gene: TRBJ2-2
CDR3aa: CASTTVAGPTNTGELFF
CDR3nt: .

v_gene: TRBV18
abundance: .
d_gene: TRBD1
j_gene: TRBJ1-3
CDR3aa: CASSPAGTATGNTIYF
CDR3nt: TGTGCCAGCTCACCCGCCGGGACAGCGACTGGAAACACCATATATTTT

v_gene: TRBV7-3
abundance: .
d_gene: .
j_gene: TRBJ2-1
CDR3aa: CASSLTASRFPDEQFF
CDR3nt: TGTGCCAGCAGCTTAACGGCTAGCAGGTTTCCGGATGAGCAGTTCTTC

v_gene: TRBV11-3
abundance: .
d_gene: .
j_gene: TRBJ2-2
CDR3aa: CASSPQGSIGELFF
CDR3nt: TGTGCCAGCAGTCCCCAGGGTAGCATCGGGGAGCTGTTTTTT

v_gene: TRBV14
abundance: .
d_gene: .
j_gene: TRBJ2-2
CDR3aa: CASSQVTGELFF
CDR3nt: TGTGCCAGCAGCCAAGTAACCGGGGAGCTGTTTTTT

v_gene: TRBV5-1
abundance: .
d_gene: .
j_gene: TRBJ1-1
CDR3aa: CASSLLGEVMNTEAFF
CDR3nt: TGCGCCAGCAGCTTGCTTGGGGAAGTAATGAACACTGAAGCTTTCTTT

v_gene: TRBV25-1
abundance: .
d_gene: TRBD2
j_gene: TRBJ2-1
CDR3aa: CASSASGGAYNEQFF
CDR3nt: TGTGCCAGCAGTGCTAGCGGGGGGGCCTACAATGAGCAGTTCTTC

v_gene: TRBV15
abundance: .
d_gene: TRBD2
j_gene: TRBJ2-1
CDR3aa: CATSRDGGEYNEQFF
CDR3nt: TGTGCCACCAGCAGAGATGGGGGGGAATACAATGAGCAGTTCTTC

v_gene: TRBV7-3
abundance: .
d_gene: .
j_gene: TRBJ2-3
CDR3aa: CASSLIRGSTDTQYF
CDR3nt: TGTGCCAGCAGCTTAATCCGGGGTAGCACAGATACGCAGTATTTT

v_gene: TRBV27
abundance: .
d_gene: TRBD1
j_gene: TRBJ2-1
CDR3aa: CASRVQGTGTYNEQFF
CDR3nt: TGTGCCAGCAGAGTCCAGGGGACAGGGACCTACAATGAGCAGTTCTTC

v_gene: TRBV2
abundance: .
d_gene: .
j_gene: TRBJ1-4
CDR3aa: CASKGIINEKLFF
CDR3nt: TGTGCCAGCAAAGGCATAATAAATGAAAAACTGTTTTTT

v_gene: TRBV9
abundance: few
d_gene: TRBD2
j_gene: TRBJ2-1
CDR3aa: CASSVTSGTSYNEQFF
CDR3nt: TGTGCCAGCAGCGTAACTAGCGGGACCTCCTACAATGAGCAGTTCTTC

v_gene: TRBV2
abundance: .
d_gene: .
j_gene: TRBJ2-3
CDR3aa: CASSSSAADTDTQYF
CDR3nt: TGTGCCAGCAGTAGTTCAGCGGCTGATACAGATACGCAGTATTTT

v_gene: TRBV6-2/TRBV6-3
abundance: .
d_gene: .
j_gene: TRBJ1-2
CDR3aa: CASSINYGYTF
CDR3nt: TGTGCCAGCAGCATTAACTATGGCTACACCTTC

v_gene: TRBV7-8
abundance: .
d_gene: .
j_gene: TRBJ2-7
CDR3aa: CASSPLGESYEQYF
CDR3nt: TGTGCCAGCAGCCCGCTGGGAGAGTCCTACGAGCAGTACTTC

v_gene: TRBV6-5
abundance: .
d_gene: .
j_gene: TRBJ1-2
CDR3aa: CASSNARAYGYTF
CDR3nt: TGTGCCAGCAGTAACGCGCGGGCCTATGGCTACACCTTC

v_gene: TRBV5-1
abundance: .
d_gene: .
j_gene: TRBJ1-2
CDR3aa: CASTPPAGYGYTF
CDR3nt: TGCGCCAGCACCCCGCCGGCAGGCTATGGCTACACCTTC

v_gene: TRBV6-2/TRBV6-3
abundance: .
d_gene: .
j_gene: TRBJ2-1
CDR3aa: CASSYSAGGWDRNEQFF
CDR3nt: TGTGCCAGCAGTTACTCGGCCGGGGGATGGGACCGGAATGAGCAGTTCTTC

v_gene: TRBV7-2
abundance: .
d_gene: TRBD1
j_gene: TRBJ1-2
CDR3aa: CASTPGQGAIPGGYTF
CDR3nt: TGTGCCAGCACCCCGGGACAGGGGGCAATTCCCGGTGGCTACACCTTC

v_gene: TRBV6-2/TRBV6-3
abundance: few
d_gene: TRBD1
j_gene: TRBJ1-6
CDR3aa: CASSSSQGERLPLHF
CDR3nt: TGTGCCAGCAGTTCCTCTCAGGGGGAGAGGTTACCCCTCCACTTT

v_gene: TRBV18
abundance: .
d_gene: TRBD1
j_gene: TRBJ2-3
CDR3aa: CASSGQGSPSTDTQYF
CDR3nt: TGTGCCAGCTCCGGACAGGGAAGTCCTAGCACAGATACGCAGTATTTT

v_gene: TRBV29-1
abundance: .
d_gene: .
j_gene: TRBJ2-6
CDR3aa: CSAEGGAGGANVLTF
CDR3nt: TGCAGCGCCGAAGGGGGGGCTGGTGGGGCCAACGTCCTGACTTTC

v_gene: TRBV16
abundance: .
d_gene: .
j_gene: TRBJ1-1
CDR3aa: CASSPRRGETEAFF
CDR3nt: TGTGCCAGCAGCCCCCGACGGGGAGAGACTGAAGCTTTCTTT

v_gene: TRBV11-3
abundance: few
d_gene: .
j_gene: TRBJ1-5
CDR3aa: CASSLGPNQPQHF
CDR3nt: TGTGCCAGCAGCTTAGGCCCGAATCAGCCCCAGCATTTT

v_gene: TRBV19
abundance: .
d_gene: .
j_gene: TRBJ1-3
CDR3aa: CASSIVPISVISSGNTIYF
CDR3nt: TGTGCCAGTAGTATAGTCCCAATTTCGGTTATCAGCTCTGGAAACACCATATATTTT

v_gene: TRBV7-2
abundance: .
d_gene: TRBD2
j_gene: TRBJ2-1
CDR3aa: CASRFAGGNEQFF
CDR3nt: TGTGCCAGCAGGTTCGCGGGGGGCAATGAGCAGTTCTTC